The clone carrying this TCR beta chain was seen ten or more times. Its antigen is not known. This entry is derived from a study of post-analysis software for immune sequencing data. The study's findings and limits: By F measure, strong co-clustering occurred among samples prepared in the same batch. Five or six TRBV segments (TRBV5-6, TRBV5-1 and TRBV20-1 among them) occurred more frequently in patients than in controls.

TCR beta cDNA libraries included unique molecular identifiers. TCRdb reprocessed the PCR reads with MiXCR, giving one entry per CDR3 protein. In the table there are 150,000 to 200,000 distinct CDR3 sequences, around 36% of which are singletons. Trimming removed 4 bases at V and 6 bases at J, with 19 bases between. This CDR3 region has 15 residues. The germline V gene encodes CDR1 MNHEY and CDR2 SVGAGI. This specimen consisted of blood, obtained after autologous hematopoietic stem cell transplantation. This rearrangement joins TRBV6-5 to TRBJ2-7; D is possibly TRBD2 (5 bases). The receptor was isolated from a girl aged 10 to 17 with multiple sclerosis. CDR3 DNA sequence: TGTGCCAGCAGTTTACGGTCGGGATGGGAAGGCGAGCAGTACTTC. Translating gives CASSLRSGWEGEQYF.